This T cell receptor beta chain derives from a study of blood T cells in healthy people across ages. The length of the CDR3 is 13 residues. The V end was cut by 5 bases, the J end by 3 bases, with 5 bases between. Germline V CDR1 and CDR2: MNHEY, SMNVEV (reference sequence). For the second PCR, which ran for about 6 to 11 cycles, a sample-barcoded 5' primer and a J-beta primer mix were used. One entry per CDR3 protein results from TCRdb running MiXCR on the 5' RACE reads. The sample records a few hundred thousand distinct CDR3 sequences, about 26% being singletons. The TCR originated in a woman in her sixties or seventies in good health. The rearrangement uses TRBV27 and TRBJ2-6; D gene ambiguous. Sequencing used blood. The DNA of the CDR3 is TGTGCCAGCAGTAGTCTTGGGGCCAACGTCCTGACTTTC. It encodes CASSSLGANVLTF.